This TCR beta chain was recovered during a study of cytomegalovirus exposure and HLA in healthy donors. Study findings and constraints: That first-cohort TCR clusters tended to co-occur in the 95 to 150 validation repertoires was found in a later analysis.

This clone was seen just once. Its specificity is unknown. Clones were sequenced by immunoSEQ multiplex PCR, and TCRdb holds only the in-frame ones, with some missing. Counted here are about 69,000 clones, roughly 95% occurring once; the ten biggest clones make up about 4.5%. The CDR3 is 14 amino acids. The junction had 5 bases not matched to a gene; V was cut back by 4 bases and J by 4 bases. CDR1 and CDR2 from the germline V gene are SGHKS and YYEKEE (reference sequence). Material: PBMCs. The chain uses TRBV5-5 and TRBJ1-3, with 7 bases fitting TRBD1. The clonotype comes from a woman between 18 and 30 years old in good health and CMV-seropositive. CDR3: CASSQGTVGNTIYF. The CDR3 nucleotides are TGTGCCAGCAGCCAAGGGACAGTAGGAAACACCATATATTTT.